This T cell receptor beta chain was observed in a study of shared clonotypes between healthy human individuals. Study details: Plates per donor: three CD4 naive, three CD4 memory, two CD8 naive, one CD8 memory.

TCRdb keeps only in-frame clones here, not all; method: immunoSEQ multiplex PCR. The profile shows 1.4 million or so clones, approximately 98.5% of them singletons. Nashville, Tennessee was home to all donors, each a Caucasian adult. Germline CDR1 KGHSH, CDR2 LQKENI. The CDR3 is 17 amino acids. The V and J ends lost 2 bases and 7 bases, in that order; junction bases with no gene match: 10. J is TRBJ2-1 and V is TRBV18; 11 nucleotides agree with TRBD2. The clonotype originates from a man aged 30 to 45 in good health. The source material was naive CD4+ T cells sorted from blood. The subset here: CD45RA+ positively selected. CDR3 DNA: TGTGCCAGCTCACCAAGACCAACTAGCGGGAGTGGAAATGAGCAGTTCTTC. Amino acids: CASSPRPTSGSGNEQFF. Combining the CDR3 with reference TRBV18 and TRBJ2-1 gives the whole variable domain NAGVMQNPRHLVRRRGQEARLRCSPMKGHSHVYWYRQLPEEGLKFMVYLQKENIIDESGMPKERFSAEFPKEGPSILRIQQVVRGDSAAYFCASSPRPTSGSGNEQFFGPGTRLTVL.